This T cell receptor beta chain was retrieved from a study of cytomegalovirus exposure and HLA in healthy donors. Across the whole study: A prior study identified just under 120 million unique TCR beta sequences from 150 million to 200 million T cells. The study's findings and limits: Reports indicate that TCR beta sequences accurately predicted the HLA-A and HLA-B alleles of most subjects. Whilst most TCR sequences proved rare, a subset of public TCRs occurred across many donors.

This clone was counted a single time. Its antigen is unidentified. Use of 60 Vbeta and 13 Jbeta primers characterized the PCR. Generated by immunoSEQ multiplex PCR, the TCRdb table keeps only in-frame clones and is missing some. The sample records roughly 73,000 clones, around 82% being singletons. The study sampled nominally healthy donors, though unrecorded immune exposures were likely. V lost 4 bases and J lost 5, with 18 bases in between. The CDR3 has 15 amino acids. Germline V CDR1 and CDR2: SGHDT, YYEEEE. This clonotype originated in a man aged 35-49 years in good health and CMV-seronegative. Sequencing input: PBMCs. The V gene is TRBV5-6, the J gene TRBJ1-1; a weak D match, TRBD1 (5 bases). The CDR3, as DNA: TGTGCCAGCAGCGTCCCGGGAGCAGGGATAACTGAAGCTTTCTTT. This codes for CASSVPGAGITEAFF.